A single sample gave rise to the 27 T cell receptor beta chains below, sequenced in a study of Ad26.COV2.S vaccination and SARS-CoV-2 variants. Indicated treatment: approximately 18 received Ad26.COV2.S at low or high dose, single or two shots; 5 received placebo; per-sample allocation not given. Sampling was done on day 63 after the first vaccine or placebo injection. The protocol was immunoSEQ multiplex PCR, while the TCRdb copy is restricted to in-frame clones and leaves out a portion. This table has about 680,000 clones, about 90% appearing once. The source material was peripheral blood, sampled in a trial of Ad26.COV2.S vaccine versus placebo. The receptors come from a person between 18 and 65 years old who received the Ad26.COV2.S COVID-19 vaccine or a placebo.

The chain recombines TRBV7-9 with TRBJ2-5; 7 nucleotides align to TRBD1. Germline V gene sequence: CDR1 SEHNR, CDR2 FQNEAQ (reference sequence). CDR3 size: 15 residues. V was clipped by 5 bases and J by 5 bases; unmatched bases: 11. The CDR3 region has the DNA TGTGCCAGCAGCCTCCGAGGCCGACAGGGCGAGACCCAGTACTTC. Translating it yields CASSLRGRQGETQYF.

The chain has TRBV30 and TRBJ2-7; TRBD1 aligns across 8 bases. The CDR3 has 13 amino acids. The J segment lost 6 bases and the V segment lost 1 base, leaving 5 bases of the junction unmatched. The germline V gene has CDR1 GTSNPN and CDR2 SVGIG (reference sequence). The CDR3 region has the DNA TGTGCCTGGAGTGGGACAGGGATGGTCGAGCAGTACTTC. Translation gives CAWSGTGMVEQYF. Full variable domain (outside the CDR3, taken from reference TRBV30 and TRBJ2-7): SQTIHQWPATLVQPVGSPLSLECTVEGTSNPNLYWYRQAAGRGLQLLFYSVGIGQISSEVPQNLSASRPQDRQFILSSKKLLLSDSGFYLCAWSGTGMVEQYFGPGTRLTVT.

V is TRBV12-3 or TRBV12-4 and J is TRBJ1-2; 8 nucleotides line up with TRBD1. This CDR3 has 11 residues. J was trimmed by 10 bases and V by 5 bases; bases with no gene match: 3. The CDR3 here is CASSRQGYYTF. CDR3 sequence (DNA): TGTGCCAGCAGTCGACAGGGGTACTACACCTTC.

The rearrangement joins TRBV7-8 to TRBJ2-7; 14 nucleotides line up with TRBD2. J lost 2 bases, V lost 5 bases, and 2 bases had no gene match. CDR3 length: 15 residues. From germline, CDR1 is SGHVS and CDR2 FQNEAQ. CDR3 amino acids: CASSVTSGRAYEQYF. Written as DNA, the CDR3 is TGTGCCAGCAGCGTGACTAGCGGGAGGGCCTACGAGCAGTACTTC.

The genes are TRBV4-2 and TRBJ2-1; D is perhaps TRBD1 or TRBD2 (6 bases each). The V end lost 4 bases, the J end lost 2 bases, and 18 bases lay between the germline ends. Germline assignment: CDR1 LGHNA and CDR2 YNFKEQ. This CDR3 has 17 amino acids. CDR3 nucleotide sequence: TGTGCCAGCAGCCTTTTGGGGGCGCGGGGAACCTACAATGAGCAGTTCTTC. Its translation: CASSLLGARGTYNEQFF.

J is TRBJ2-3 and V is TRBV9; 7 bases align to TRBD2. CDR1 is SGDLS and CDR2 is YYNGEE in the germline V gene. The V and J ends lost 2 bases and 5 bases, in that order; junction bases with no gene match: 11. The CDR3 length is 16 residues. The CDR3 protein is CASSVQSGLVGDTQYF. In DNA, the CDR3 is TGTGCCAGCAGCGTCCAATCCGGACTAGTCGGAGATACGCAGTATTTT. Filled out from reference TRBV9 and TRBJ2-3, the complete variable domain reads DSGVTQTPKHLITATGQRVTLRCSPRSGDLSVYWYQQSLDQGLQFLIQYYNGEERAKGNILERFSAQQFPDLHSELNLSSLELGDSALYFCASSVQSGLVGDTQYFGPGTRLTVL.

The chain joins TRBV5-1 to TRBJ2-2, with a tentative D call TRBD1 (5 bases). V was pared by 0 bases and J by 6 bases, with 12 bases between. CDR3 length: 15 amino acids. CDR1 is SGHRS, CDR2 YFSETQ, per germline. DNA of the CDR3: TGCGCCAGCAGCTTGGGACAGTCCTCGCCCGGGGAGCTGTTTTTT. Residues: CASSLGQSSPGELFF.

This clone has a single count. This chain connects TRBV19 to TRBJ2-1; 8 bases are shared with TRBD2. This CDR3 spans 19 amino acids. The V and J ends lost 0 bases and 2 bases, in that order; junction bases with no gene match: 12. CDR1 and CDR2 from the germline V gene are LNHDA and SQIVND (reference sequence). The CDR3 spells CASSIDPPSAGGPYNEQFF. DNA for the CDR3: TGTGCCAGTAGTATAGATCCCCCCTCGGCGGGAGGTCCCTACAATGAGCAGTTCTTC. Combining the CDR3 with reference TRBV19 and TRBJ2-1 gives the whole variable domain DGGITQSPKYLFRKEGQNVTLSCEQNLNHDAMYWYRQDPGQGLRLIYYSQIVNDFQKGDIAEGYSVSREKKESFPLTVTSAQKNPTAFYLCASSIDPPSAGGPYNEQFFGPGTRLTVL.

The chain couples TRBV6-2 or TRBV6-3 to TRBJ1-2, with TRBD1 as a possible D gene (5 bases). Per the germline V gene, CDR1 is MNHEY and CDR2 is SVGEGT. The CDR3 length is 13 residues. V lost 4 bases and J 4 bases, leaving 10 bases between the germline ends. CDR3 nucleotides: TGTGCCAGCAGTTCGGGGGAAGGCTATGGCTACACCTTC. Translating it yields CASSSGEGYGYTF.

The genes are TRBV24-1 and TRBJ2-1; no firm D call. The CDR3 sequence is 13 residues long. V was shortened by 8 bases and J by 4 bases, with 11 bases between the two germline ends. Looked up from germline, CDR1 is KGHDR and CDR2 is SFDVKD. This CDR3 is CATMSVGYNEQFF. The CDR3 DNA follows: TGTGCCACCATGTCAGTGGGGTACAATGAGCAGTTCTTC.

The chain joins TRBV10-3 to TRBJ2-3, with 12 positions matching TRBD2. Per germline, CDR1 ENHRY and CDR2 SYGVKD. V lost 10 bases and J lost 0; bases outside the gene matches: 2. This CDR3 has 14 amino acids. CDR3 nucleotides: TGTGCCACCGGGACTAGCGGGAGCACAGATACGCAGTATTTT. This sequence encodes CATGTSGSTDTQYF.

The CDR3: CASSRDTSSGNTIYF. The CDR3 DNA reads as TGTGCCAGCAGTCGGGACACCTCCTCTGGAAACACCATATATTTT. The chain combines TRBV3-1 (or the pseudogene TRBV3-2) with TRBJ1-3; D might be TRBD1 (6 bases). CDR1 is LGHDT, CDR2 YNNKEL, per germline (reference sequence). The CDR3 consists of 15 residues. Between the trimmed V and J ends, which lost 6 bases and 0 bases, there was a span of 12 bases.

Details on this clone: The same CDR3 is also encoded by other DNA sequences in this sample. The chain joins TRBV2 to TRBJ2-2, with 9 bases that match TRBD1. The CDR3 totals 13 residues. Germline V CDR1 and CDR2: SNHLY, FYNNEI. V gave up 6 bases and J gave up 4 bases; unmatched junction bases: 0. The CDR3 sequence is CASRGQGTGELFF. DNA for the CDR3: TGTGCCAGCAGGGGACAGGGCACCGGGGAGCTGTTTTTT.

The sample holds a few counts of this clone. The chain is built from TRBV27 and TRBJ2-7; a possible D gene is TRBD1 (6 bases). The length of the CDR3 is 15 residues. Germline CDR1 reads MNHEY; CDR2 reads SMNVEV (reference sequence). V shed 4 bases and J shed 6 bases, with 19 bases lying between them. CDR3 amino acids: CASSSTASGVTEQYF. CDR3 nucleotide sequence: TGTGCCAGCAGTTCGACTGCTTCAGGGGTGACCGAGCAGTACTTC.

The V and J genes are TRBV6-5 and TRBJ2-7; D is undetermined. The germline V gene encodes CDR1 MNHEY and CDR2 SVGAGI. V gave up 2 bases and J gave up 1 base, with 15 bases separating them. The length of the CDR3 is 16 residues. CDR3 nucleotides: TGTGCCAGCAGTTACCGTAGAACCTTCGGGTCCTACGAGCAGTACTTC. It yields the protein CASSYRRTFGSYEQYF.

This chain links TRBV7-6 with TRBJ1-6; 9 bases line up with TRBD1. V gave up 1 base and J gave up 10 bases; unmatched junction bases: 8. The CDR3 loop spans 16 amino acids. Looked up from germline, CDR1 is SGHVS and CDR2 is FNYEAQ. DNA of the CDR3: TGTGCCAGCAGCTTAGGTCCGGACAGGGGTAACTCACCCCTCCACTTT. This codes for CASSLGPDRGNSPLHF.

This clone was detected only a few times. The chain recombines TRBV27 with TRBJ1-6, with D unclear. The CDR3 runs 15 residues. V was pared by 4 bases and J by 0 bases, with 7 bases between. Germline CDR1 MNHEY, CDR2 SMNVEV (reference sequence). The CDR3, as DNA: TGTGCCAGCAGTTCCGGGAGCTCCTATAATTCACCCCTCCACTTT. This encodes CASSSGSSYNSPLHF.

This clone was detected once. The J gene is TRBJ1-1, the V gene TRBV6-6; D gene uncertain. CDR1 MNHNY and CDR2 SVGAGI come from the germline V gene (reference sequence). Trimming removed 4 bases at V and 3 bases at J, with 9 bases between. The CDR3 covers 13 residues. In DNA form, the CDR3 reads TGTGCCAGCAGTTTCGAGTGGGACACTGAAGCTTTCTTT. Amino acids: CASSFEWDTEAFF.

This clone came up a few times. This chain links TRBV5-8 with TRBJ2-3, with no clear D. This CDR3 has 16 amino acids. Trimming took off 4 bases at V and 2 bases at J, with 17 bases between the two ends. Germline V gene sequence: CDR1 SGHTS, CDR2 YDEGEE. CDR3 loop: CASSPVLTQNTDTQYF. DNA for the CDR3: TGTGCCAGCAGCCCGGTCTTGACGCAGAACACAGATACGCAGTATTTT.

The V call is TRBV24-1, the J call TRBJ2-5; D is unclear. This CDR3 comprises 11 residues. Between the trimmed V and J ends, which lost 4 bases and 2 bases, there was a span of 1 base. Germline lookup yields CDR1 KGHDR and CDR2 SFDVKD. The CDR3 DNA is TGTGCCACCAGTGAACAAGAGACCCAGTACTTC. This translates into CATSEQETQYF.

This clone appeared once. This chain connects TRBV5-1 to TRBJ2-5; D is perhaps TRBD2 (6 bases). Trimming removed 3 bases from V and 3 bases from J, with 12 bases in between. Germline lookup yields CDR1 SGHRS and CDR2 YFSETQ. This CDR3 comprises 14 residues. The CDR3 region has the DNA TGCGCCAGCAGCTCCGCGACGGGAGAAGAGACCCAGTACTTC. Translation gives CASSSATGEETQYF. The full variable domain, completed using reference TRBV5-1 and TRBJ2-5, is KAGVTQTPRYLIKTRGQQVTLSCSPISGHRSVSWYQQTPGQGLQFLFEYFSETQRNKGNFPGRFSGRQFSNSRSEMNVSTLELGDSALYLCASSSATGEETQYFGPGTRLLVL.

The chain has TRBV6-1 and TRBJ2-5, with 7 bases lining up with TRBD2. The CDR3 consists of 16 residues. The ends lost 2 bases at V and 5 bases at J; junction bases unmatched: 11. Germline V gene sequence: CDR1 MNHNS, CDR2 SASEGT. The CDR3 protein is CASSESGTGIGETQYF. Here the CDR3 DNA reads TGTGCCAGCAGTGAAAGCGGGACTGGTATTGGGGAGACCCAGTACTTC.

The V call is TRBV7-2, the J call TRBJ2-3; TRBD1 or TRBD2 may be the D gene (5 bases each). Germline CDR1 is SGHTA and CDR2 is FQGNSA. This CDR3 has 13 residues. V dropped 3 bases and J dropped 7 bases, with 11 bases sitting between them. CDR3 sequence: CASSFAGTNTQYF. CDR3 DNA: TGTGCCAGCAGCTTTGCAGGGACCAATACGCAGTATTTT.

The J gene is TRBJ2-7, the V gene TRBV12-3 or TRBV12-4; TRBD1 matches 9 bases. Trimming cost V 3 bases and J 6 bases; bases outside gene matches: 3. The CDR3 has 13 amino acids. CDR3 in amino acids: CASSFQTGGEQYF. The CDR3 nucleotides are TGTGCCAGCAGTTTTCAGACAGGGGGCGAGCAGTACTTC.

This clone was counted once. The chain is built from TRBV24-1 and TRBJ1-5; 10 nucleotides line up with TRBD1. This CDR3 spans 16 amino acids. Germline V gives CDR1 KGHDR, CDR2 SFDVKD. V lost 3 bases and J lost 0; bases outside the gene matches: 1. CDR3 nucleotides: TGTGCCACCAGTGATGGGACAGGGGCTAGCAATCAGCCCCAGCATTTT. Translating gives CATSDGTGASNQPQHF.

V gene TRBV19 combines with J gene TRBJ1-6, with D perhaps matching TRBD1 (5 bases). CDR3 size: 17 residues. Trimming took 7 bases from V and 4 from J, leaving 20 bases between them. Germline-derived CDR1 and CDR2 are LNHDA and SQIVND (reference sequence). CDR3: CASTPGDLRAYNSPLHF. The DNA for the CDR3 is TGTGCCAGTACCCCGGGGGACCTTCGGGCTTATAATTCACCCCTCCACTTT.

V and J are TRBV3-1 (or the pseudogene TRBV3-2) and TRBJ1-2; 7 positions agree with TRBD1. V trimming: 7 bases; J trimming: 5 bases; junction bases outside the gene matches: 13. Germline assignment: CDR1 LGHDT and CDR2 YNNKEL (reference sequence). This CDR3 comprises 15 residues. Written as DNA, the CDR3 is TGTGCCAGCAAATTAACCGCTCAGGGGGAATATGGCTACACCTTC. It encodes CASKLTAQGEYGYTF.